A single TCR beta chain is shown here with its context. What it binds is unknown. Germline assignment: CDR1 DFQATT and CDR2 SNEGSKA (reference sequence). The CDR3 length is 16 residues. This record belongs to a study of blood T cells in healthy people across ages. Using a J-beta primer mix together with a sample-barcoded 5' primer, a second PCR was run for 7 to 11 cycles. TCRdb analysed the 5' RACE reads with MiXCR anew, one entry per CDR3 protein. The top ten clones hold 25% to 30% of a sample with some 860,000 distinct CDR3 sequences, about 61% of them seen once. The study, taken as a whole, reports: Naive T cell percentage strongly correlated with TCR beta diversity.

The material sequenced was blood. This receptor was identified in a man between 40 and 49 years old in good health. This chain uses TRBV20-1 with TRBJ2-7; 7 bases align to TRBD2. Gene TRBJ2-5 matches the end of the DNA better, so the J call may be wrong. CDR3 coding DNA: TGCAGTGCCGGCGACAGAGACACTAGCGTTCAAGAGACCCAGTACTTC. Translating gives CSAGDRDTSVQETQYF.